This record concerns one T cell receptor beta chain sequence. The record originates from a study of blood T cell repertoires in COVID-19. V dropped 4 bases and J dropped 9 bases, with 22 bases sitting between them. The CDR3 has 16 amino acids. The V gene's germline CDR1 is SEHNR and CDR2 FQNEAQ (reference sequence). Authors' data handling: For nucleated cells, counts were estimated from reference gene primer amplification. The protocol was immunoSEQ multiplex PCR, while the TCRdb copy is restricted to in-frame clones and leaves out a portion. V and J calls and clone size are those listed in that table; D and trimming were worked out from the DNA. The sample records some 96,000 clones, around four fifths being singletons.

The source of this sequence is a man in his fifties or sixties with active or convalescent COVID-19. This rearrangement joins TRBV7-9 to TRBJ2-1; D might be TRBD1 (5 bases). The sequencing sample was made of peripheral blood. Written as DNA, the CDR3 is TGTGCCAGCAGCTCCCCCTTGGGCAGGGTAGTGGGTGAGCAGTTCTTC. It yields the protein CASSSPLGRVVGEQFF.